The 23 T cell receptor beta chains reported below all come from one sample, sequenced in a study of blood T cell repertoires in COVID-19. Profiled with immunoSEQ multiplex PCR; TCRdb holds only in-frame clones, not every one. The table has around 620,000 clones, approximately 90% seen once. Sequenced material: peripheral blood. Receptors were obtained from a woman in her late teens or twenties with acute or convalescent COVID-19.

This clone was seen only once. This sequence joins TRBV2 and TRBJ2-7; 8 nucleotides line up with TRBD2. Germline V lookup: CDR1 SNHLY, CDR2 FYNNEI. Trimming took 5 bases from V and 5 from J; bases not matched to a gene: 8. The CDR3 is 14 residues long. The CDR3 protein is CASSSRLAFNEQYF. CDR3 bases: TGTGCCAGCAGTTCCAGACTAGCGTTCAACGAGCAGTACTTC.

V is TRBV24-1 and J is TRBJ2-1; 10 nucleotides agree with TRBD2. V lost 5 bases, J lost 2 bases, and 2 bases stayed unmatched. The germline CDR1 and CDR2 sequences are KGHDR and SFDVKD. This CDR3 comprises 15 residues. The CDR3 spells CATSGTSGPYNEQFF. The CDR3 bases are TGTGCCACCAGTGGGACTAGCGGACCCTACAATGAGCAGTTCTTC.

A single count supports this clone. The chain joins TRBV7-2 to TRBJ1-3; 8 bases line up with TRBD1. CDR3 length: 16 amino acids. CDR1 is SGHTA, CDR2 FQGNSA, per germline. Trimming took 2 bases from V and 4 from J; bases not matched to a gene: 7. CDR3 residues: CASSLMGDRGGNTIYF. The CDR3 nucleotides are TGTGCCAGCAGCTTAATGGGTGACAGGGGAGGAAACACCATATATTTT.

The chain joins TRBV3-1 (or the pseudogene TRBV3-2) to TRBJ2-2; D possibly corresponds to TRBD2 (6 bases). V lost 1 base to trimming and J lost 6 bases, with 9 bases between them. The germline V gene has CDR1 LGHDT and CDR2 YNNKEL (reference sequence). The CDR3 extends over 14 amino acids. The CDR3 DNA reads TGTGCCAGCAGCCAAGCTGGAGGGGCCGGGGAGCTGTTTTTT. It is translated as CASSQAGGAGELFF.

The V gene is TRBV15, the J gene TRBJ1-1; D is unclear. The CDR3 extends over 13 amino acids. Trimming pared 0 bases from V and 7 bases from J, leaving 9 bases between. Germline V gives CDR1 LNHNV, CDR2 YYDKDF (reference sequence). Here the CDR3 DNA reads TGTGCCACCAGCAGAGATTATGTAGTTGAAGCTTTCTTT. It is translated as CATSRDYVVEAFF.

This chain joins TRBV5-1 and TRBJ1-1, with D unresolved. This CDR3 has 12 residues. Trimming pared 3 bases from V and 5 bases from J, leaving 8 bases between. Germline CDR1 SGHRS, CDR2 YFSETQ. CDR3 DNA: TGCGCCAGCAGCTCCGGAGGGACTGAAGCTTTCTTT. It specifies CASSSGGTEAFF.

This clone has only one observation. This rearrangement joins TRBV9 to TRBJ2-3, with 11 bases that match TRBD2. With V trimmed by 0 bases and J by 3 bases, 3 bases remained unmatched. CDR3 size: 16 residues. CDR1 is SGDLS and CDR2 is YYNGEE in the germline V gene. The CDR3 coding sequence is TGTGCCAGCAGCGTAGAGGTAGCGGGGGGGACAGATACGCAGTATTTT. Its protein is CASSVEVAGGTDTQYF.

V is TRBV7-3 and J is TRBJ2-1; possible D gene TRBD1, 6 bases. This CDR3 spans 15 amino acids. Germline V gene lookup returns CDR1 SGHTA and CDR2 FQGTGA. V was shortened by 5 bases and J by 6 bases, with 17 bases between the two germline ends. The CDR3 protein is CASSPQGIPSNEQFF. For the CDR3, the DNA is TGTGCCAGCAGCCCACAGGGTATTCCCTCCAATGAGCAGTTCTTC.

This chain connects TRBV3-1 (or the pseudogene TRBV3-2) to TRBJ1-6, with 7 bases matching TRBD1. This CDR3 is 15 amino acids long. Germline CDR1 reads LGHDT; CDR2 reads YNNKEL (reference sequence). The junction had 3 bases not matched to a gene; V was cut back by 5 bases and J by 2 bases. The CDR3 sequence: CASSDRAAYNSPLHF. CDR3 sequence (DNA): TGTGCCAGCAGCGACAGGGCGGCCTATAATTCACCCCTCCACTTT.

V usage is TRBV30 and J usage is TRBJ2-6; tentatively, D is TRBD2 (6 bases). The V gene lost 3 bases and the J gene lost 2 bases, with 20 bases spanning the gap. This CDR3 contains 18 residues. Germline CDR1 is GTSNPN and CDR2 is SVGIG (reference sequence). CDR3 sequence: CAWSMVTSSFPGANVLTF. As DNA, the CDR3 is TGTGCCTGGAGCATGGTGACTAGTTCCTTCCCTGGGGCCAACGTCCTGACTTTC.

This clone was found once. CDR3 loop: CASSGQPTQETQYF. DNA for the CDR3: TGCGCCAGCAGCGGGCAACCGACCCAAGAGACCCAGTACTTC. The V and J genes are TRBV5-1 and TRBJ2-5, with D unresolved. The CDR3 runs to 14 residues. V was clipped by 4 bases and J by 1 base, with 11 bases between them. CDR1 and CDR2 from the germline V gene are SGHRS and YFSETQ.

CDR3 in amino acids: CASSLGGANTEAFF. The DNA for the CDR3 is TGTGCCAGCAGTTTAGGGGGGGCCAACACTGAAGCTTTCTTT. The genes are TRBV27 and TRBJ1-1; weak D call: TRBD1 (6 bases). V lost 2 bases, J lost 2 bases, and 9 bases lay in between. The CDR3 spans 14 residues. The germline V gene encodes CDR1 MNHEY and CDR2 SMNVEV (reference sequence).

The genes are TRBV19 and TRBJ2-1, with D perhaps matching TRBD2 (6 bases). Germline V gene sequence: CDR1 LNHDA, CDR2 SQIVND (reference sequence). The CDR3 runs to 12 residues. V was shortened by 6 bases and J by 10 bases, with 13 bases between the two germline ends. CDR3 loop: CASRLLEGEQFF. Written as DNA, the CDR3 is TGTGCCAGTAGACTTTTGGAGGGGGAGCAGTTCTTC.

The J gene is TRBJ1-2, the V gene TRBV3-1 (or the pseudogene TRBV3-2); D unresolved. Germline CDR1 is LGHDT and CDR2 is YNNKEL (reference sequence). The CDR3 extends over 15 amino acids. Trimming stripped 0 bases from V and 2 bases from J, with 10 bases between. Here the CDR3 reads CASSQDASGNYGYTF. Written as DNA, the CDR3 is TGTGCCAGCAGCCAAGATGCATCAGGAAACTATGGCTACACCTTC.

The chain couples TRBV29-1 to TRBJ1-1; D remains unclear. The ends were cut back, 1 base at V and 4 bases at J, with 13 bases in the middle. Germline V gene sequence: CDR1 SQVTM, CDR2 ANQGSEA. The CDR3 loop spans 14 amino acids. The CDR3: CSVEGRMGSTEAFF. In DNA, the CDR3 is TGCAGCGTTGAAGGACGGATGGGGAGCACTGAAGCTTTCTTT.

This clone was picked up a small number of times. The chain is built from TRBV11-3 and TRBJ1-6; no firm D call. The germline gives CDR1 SGHNT, CDR2 YENEEA. V gave up 5 bases and J gave up 7 bases, with 12 bases separating them. CDR3 size: 14 residues. The CDR3 region has the DNA TGTGCCAGCAGCCGGGAGGGCGAGAATTCACCCCTCCACTTT. Translated: CASSREGENSPLHF. Combining the CDR3 with reference TRBV11-3 and TRBJ1-6 gives the whole variable domain EAGVVQSPRYKIIEKKQPVAFWCNPISGHNTLYWYLQNLGQGPELLIRYENEEAVDDSQLPKDRFSAERLKGVDSTLKIQPAELGDSAVYLCASSREGENSPLHFGNGTRLTVT.

The chain is built from TRBV12-5 and TRBJ2-2; D ambiguous. The V end was cut by 5 bases, the J end by 1 base, with 11 bases between. This CDR3 comprises 15 residues. Germline CDR1 reads LGHNT; CDR2 reads FRNRAP. CDR3 protein: CASGPIPGNTGELFF. The CDR3 region has the DNA TGTGCTAGTGGTCCGATCCCGGGGAACACCGGGGAGCTGTTTTTT.

The chain couples TRBV19 to TRBJ1-4, with D tentatively TRBD1 (6 bases). The CDR3 length is 15 residues. V lost 6 bases, J lost 4 bases, and 15 bases lay in between. The germline V gene has CDR1 LNHDA and CDR2 SQIVND (reference sequence). In nucleotides, the CDR3 is TGTGCCAGTAGATATAGGGCAGGGGATAATGAAAAACTGTTTTTT. Translating gives CASRYRAGDNEKLFF.

This clone was observed once. The chain has TRBV7-8 and TRBJ1-2, with unresolved D. V was shortened by 1 base and J by 3 bases, with 12 bases between the two germline ends. Per germline, CDR1 SGHVS and CDR2 FQNEAQ. The CDR3 runs to 15 residues. CDR3: CASSLERGYHYGYTF. The CDR3 nucleotides are TGTGCCAGCAGCTTAGAGCGGGGTTACCACTATGGCTACACCTTC.

This clone was detected only once. The J gene is TRBJ1-3, the V gene TRBV30, with 8 bases lining up with TRBD1. The CDR3 contains 14 residues. With V trimmed by 5 bases and J by 1 base, 4 bases remained unmatched. Looked up from germline, CDR1 is GTSNPN and CDR2 is SVGIG (reference sequence). As DNA, the CDR3 is TGTGCCTGGGACAGGGGCAAGTCTGGAAACACCATATATTTT. This gives the protein CAWDRGKSGNTIYF.

This sequence joins TRBV11-2 and TRBJ1-2; tentatively, D is TRBD1 (5 bases). V shed 3 bases and J shed 4 bases, with 24 bases lying between them. The CDR3 extends over 18 amino acids. CDR1 and CDR2 from the germline V gene are SGHAT and FQNNGV. This CDR3 reads CASSFQNLPQQASYGYTF. In DNA form, the CDR3 reads TGTGCCAGCAGCTTTCAGAACTTACCCCAACAGGCCAGCTATGGCTACACCTTC.

The chain links TRBV5-4 to TRBJ1-2; a weak D match, TRBD1 (6 bases). V lost 1 base and J lost 4, with 8 bases in between. CDR1 is SGHNT and CDR2 is YYREEE in the germline V gene (reference sequence). The CDR3 sequence is 13 residues long. The CDR3 DNA is TGTGCCAGCAGCTTGTTGGACAGCTATGGCTACACCTTC. Translation gives CASSLLDSYGYTF. The full variable domain, with the rest looked up from reference TRBV5-4 and TRBJ1-2, is ETGVTQSPTHLIKTRGQQVTLRCSSQSGHNTVSWYQQALGQGPQFIFQYYREEENGRGNFPPRFSGLQFPNYSSELNVNALELDDSALYLCASSLLDSYGYTFGSGTRLTVV.

The chain uses TRBV29-1 and TRBJ2-1; 8 bases agree with TRBD1. The CDR3 runs 15 residues. The trim removed 1 base at V and 3 bases at J, leaving 5 bases unmatched. The V gene's germline CDR1 is SQVTM and CDR2 ANQGSEA. CDR3 in DNA: TGCAGCGTTGAAGCCCCCGGGACAGGCTACAATGAGCAGTTCTTC. Protein product: CSVEAPGTGYNEQFF.